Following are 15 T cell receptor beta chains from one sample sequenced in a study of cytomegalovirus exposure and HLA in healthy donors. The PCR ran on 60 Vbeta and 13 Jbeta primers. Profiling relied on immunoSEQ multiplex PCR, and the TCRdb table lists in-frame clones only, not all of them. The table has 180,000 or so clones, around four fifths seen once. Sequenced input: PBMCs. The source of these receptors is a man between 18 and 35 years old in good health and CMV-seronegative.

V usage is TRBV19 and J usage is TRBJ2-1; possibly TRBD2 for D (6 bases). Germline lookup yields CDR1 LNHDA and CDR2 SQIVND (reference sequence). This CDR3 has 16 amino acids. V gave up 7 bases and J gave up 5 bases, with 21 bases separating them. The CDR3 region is CASKGLRGIPNNEQFF. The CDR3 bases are TGTGCCAGTAAGGGACTGAGGGGAATCCCAAACAATGAGCAGTTCTTC.

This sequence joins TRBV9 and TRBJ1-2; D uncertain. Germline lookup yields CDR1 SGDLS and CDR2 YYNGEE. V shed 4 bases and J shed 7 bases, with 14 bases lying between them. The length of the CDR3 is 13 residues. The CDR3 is CASSPTGGGGYTF. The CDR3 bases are TGTGCCAGCAGCCCAACCGGAGGAGGTGGCTACACCTTC.

The CDR3 protein is CATRDRAHEQYF. CDR3 bases: TGTGCCACCCGAGACAGGGCTCACGAGCAGTACTTC. The chain combines TRBV6-5 with TRBJ2-5; 7 bases match TRBD1. The DNA end lines up better with TRBJ2-7; the J call may be wrong. CDR3 length equals 12 residues. From germline, CDR1 is MNHEY and CDR2 SVGAGI.

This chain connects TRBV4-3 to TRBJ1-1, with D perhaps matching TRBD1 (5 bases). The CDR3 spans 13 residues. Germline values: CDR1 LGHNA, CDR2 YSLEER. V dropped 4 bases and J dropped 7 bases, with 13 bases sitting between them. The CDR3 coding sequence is TGCGCCAGCAGCCGAGGCATGGGGCGTGAAGCTTTCTTT. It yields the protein CASSRGMGREAFF.

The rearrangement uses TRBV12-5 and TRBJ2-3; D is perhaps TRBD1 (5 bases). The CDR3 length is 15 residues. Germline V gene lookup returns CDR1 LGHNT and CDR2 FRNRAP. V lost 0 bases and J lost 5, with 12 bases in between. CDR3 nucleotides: TGTGCTAGTGGTTTGGTAGGGGCGTGGGAAGATACGCAGTATTTT. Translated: CASGLVGAWEDTQYF.

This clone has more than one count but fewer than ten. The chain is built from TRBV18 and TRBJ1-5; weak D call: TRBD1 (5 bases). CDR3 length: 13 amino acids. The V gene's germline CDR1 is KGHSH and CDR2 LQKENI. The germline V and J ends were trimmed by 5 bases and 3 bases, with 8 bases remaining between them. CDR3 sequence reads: CASSGAPNQPQHF. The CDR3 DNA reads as TGTGCCAGCTCAGGGGCCCCCAATCAGCCCCAGCATTTT.

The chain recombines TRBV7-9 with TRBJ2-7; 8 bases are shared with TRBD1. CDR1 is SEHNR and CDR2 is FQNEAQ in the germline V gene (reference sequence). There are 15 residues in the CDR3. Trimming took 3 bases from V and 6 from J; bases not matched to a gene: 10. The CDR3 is CASSFGTGVQGEQYF. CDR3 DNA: TGTGCCAGCAGCTTCGGGACAGGCGTACAAGGCGAGCAGTACTTC. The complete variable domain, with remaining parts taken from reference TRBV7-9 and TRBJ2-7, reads DTGVSQNPRHKITKRGQNVTFRCDPISEHNRLYWYRQTLGQGPEFLTYFQNEAQLEKSRLLSDRFSAERPKGSFSTLEIQRTEQGDSAMYLCASSFGTGVQGEQYFGPGTRLTVT.

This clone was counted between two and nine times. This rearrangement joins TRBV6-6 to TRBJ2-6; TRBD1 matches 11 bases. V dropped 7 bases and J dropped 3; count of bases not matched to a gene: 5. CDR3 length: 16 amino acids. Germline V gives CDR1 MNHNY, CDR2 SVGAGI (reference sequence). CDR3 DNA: TGTGCCAGCACCGGACAGGGGGCGGGTGGGGCCAACGTCCTGACTTTC. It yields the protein CASTGQGAGGANVLTF.

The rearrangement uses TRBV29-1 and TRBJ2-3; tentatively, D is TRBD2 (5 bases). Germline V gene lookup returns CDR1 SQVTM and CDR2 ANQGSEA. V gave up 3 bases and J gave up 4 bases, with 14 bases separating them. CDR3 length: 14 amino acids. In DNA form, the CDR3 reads TGCAGCGTTGATGGGCTAGCTCCACCAGATACGCAGTATTTT. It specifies CSVDGLAPPDTQYF.

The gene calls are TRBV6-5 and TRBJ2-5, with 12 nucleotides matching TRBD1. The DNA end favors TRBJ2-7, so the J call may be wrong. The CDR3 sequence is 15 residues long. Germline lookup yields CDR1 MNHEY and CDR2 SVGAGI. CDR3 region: CASSYSGTGGDEQYF. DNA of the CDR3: TGTGCCAGCAGTTACTCAGGGACAGGGGGCGACGAGCAGTACTTC.

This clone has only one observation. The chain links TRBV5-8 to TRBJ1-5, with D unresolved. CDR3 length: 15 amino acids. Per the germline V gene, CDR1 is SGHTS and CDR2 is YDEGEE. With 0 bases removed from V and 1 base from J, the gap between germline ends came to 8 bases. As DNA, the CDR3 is TGTGCCAGCAGCTTGGACAGAATGAGCAATCAGCCCCAGCATTTT. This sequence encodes CASSLDRMSNQPQHF.

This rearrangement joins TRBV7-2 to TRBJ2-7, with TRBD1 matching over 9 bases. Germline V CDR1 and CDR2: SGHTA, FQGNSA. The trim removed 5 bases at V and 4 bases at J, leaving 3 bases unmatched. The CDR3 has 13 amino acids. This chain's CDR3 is CASSRDRDYEQYF. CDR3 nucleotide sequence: TGTGCCAGCAGCCGGGACAGGGATTACGAGCAGTACTTC.

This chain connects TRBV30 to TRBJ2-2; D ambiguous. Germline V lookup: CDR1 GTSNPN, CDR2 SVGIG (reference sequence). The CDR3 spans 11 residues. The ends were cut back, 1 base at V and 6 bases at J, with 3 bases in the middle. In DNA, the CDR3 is TGTGCCTGGAGTGCGGCCGGGGAGCTGTTTTTT. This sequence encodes CAWSAAGELFF.

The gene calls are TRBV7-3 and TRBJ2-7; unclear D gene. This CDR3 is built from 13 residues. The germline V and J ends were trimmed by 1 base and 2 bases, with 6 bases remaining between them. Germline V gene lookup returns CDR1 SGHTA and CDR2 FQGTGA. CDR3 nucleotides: TGTGCCAGCAGCTTAAATCCCACCTACGAGCAGTACTTC. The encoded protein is CASSLNPTYEQYF. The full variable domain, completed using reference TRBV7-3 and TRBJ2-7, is GAGVSQTPSNKVTEKGKYVELRCDPISGHTALYWYRQSLGQGPEFLIYFQGTGAADDSGLPNDRFFAVRPEGSVSTLKIQRTERGDSAVYLCASSLNPTYEQYFGPGTRLTVT.

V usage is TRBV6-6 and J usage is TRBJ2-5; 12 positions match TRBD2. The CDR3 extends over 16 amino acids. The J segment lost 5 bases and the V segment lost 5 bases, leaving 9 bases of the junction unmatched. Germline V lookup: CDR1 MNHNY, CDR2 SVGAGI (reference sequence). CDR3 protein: CASSNRLAGDMETQYF. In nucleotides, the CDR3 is TGTGCCAGCAGTAACCGACTAGCGGGAGATATGGAGACCCAGTACTTC.